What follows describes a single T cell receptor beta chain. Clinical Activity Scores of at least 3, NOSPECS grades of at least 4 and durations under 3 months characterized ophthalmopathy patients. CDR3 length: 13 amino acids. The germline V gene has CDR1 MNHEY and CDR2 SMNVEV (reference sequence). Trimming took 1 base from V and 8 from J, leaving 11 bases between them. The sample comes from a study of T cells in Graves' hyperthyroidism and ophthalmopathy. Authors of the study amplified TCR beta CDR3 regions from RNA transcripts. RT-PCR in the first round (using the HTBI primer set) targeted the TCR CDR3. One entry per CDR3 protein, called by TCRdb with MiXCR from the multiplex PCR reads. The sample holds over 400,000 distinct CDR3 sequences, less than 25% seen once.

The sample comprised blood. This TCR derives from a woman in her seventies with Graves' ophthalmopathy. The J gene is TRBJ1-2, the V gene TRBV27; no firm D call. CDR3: CASSLFAGMGYTF. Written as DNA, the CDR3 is TGTGCCAGCAGTTTATTTGCTGGGATGGGCTACACCTTC.